This entry lists 26 T cell receptor beta chains sequenced from one sample in a study of beta chain features in type 1 diabetes. The sequenced template was cDNA made from the entire isolated RNA. Clones were read by immunoSEQ multiplex PCR, and TCRdb kept only the in-frame ones, dropping some. The sample holds 860,000 or so clones, about 17% seen once. The specimen sequenced was naive CD4+ T cells from blood. All receptors derive from a woman aged 18-29 years in good health.

J is TRBJ2-7 and V is TRBV7-2; possibly TRBD1 for D (6 bases). From germline, CDR1 is SGHTA and CDR2 FQGNSA. V gave up 5 bases and J gave up 0 bases, with 11 bases separating them. There are 14 residues in the CDR3. As DNA, the CDR3 is TGTGCCAGCAGCCGTGACAGGCCCTCCTACGAGCAGTACTTC. This sequence encodes CASSRDRPSYEQYF.

This clone was detected a few times. The V call is TRBV6-6, the J call TRBJ2-5, with 7 bases matching TRBD2. Germline V CDR1 and CDR2: MNHNY, SVGAGI (reference sequence). The ends lost 2 bases at V and 3 bases at J; junction bases unmatched: 6. This CDR3 has 15 residues. CDR3 coding DNA: TGTGCCAGCAGTTACGGGACGGGAGGCAAAGAGACCCAGTACTTC. As protein: CASSYGTGGKETQYF.

The chain has TRBV5-4 and TRBJ2-3, with 7 bases lining up with TRBD1. The J segment lost 5 bases and the V segment lost 3 bases, leaving 9 bases of the junction unmatched. Germline V lookup: CDR1 SGHNT, CDR2 YYREEE (reference sequence). This CDR3 has 15 amino acids. This CDR3 reads CASSSPGGLGDTQYF. The DNA of the CDR3 is TGTGCCAGCAGCTCCCCAGGGGGTTTGGGAGATACGCAGTATTTT.

This clone was counted a few times. The rearrangement joins TRBV29-1 to TRBJ1-1, with D hard to call. Germline V gene lookup returns CDR1 SQVTM and CDR2 ANQGSEA. The V and J ends lost 2 bases and 0 bases respectively, with 7 bases between them. This CDR3 is 13 amino acids long. The CDR3 nucleotides are TGCAGCGTTGAACCCGGGGTGAACACTGAAGCTTTCTTT. It yields the protein CSVEPGVNTEAFF.

This chain uses TRBV7-2 with TRBJ2-2, with 8 bases lining up with TRBD2. The CDR3 extends over 15 amino acids. Germline V gene sequence: CDR1 SGHTA, CDR2 FQGNSA. V shed 3 bases and J 6 bases; nucleotides not matched to a gene: 6. The CDR3 coding sequence is TGTGCCAGCAGCTTTCTAGCGGGTTCGGCCGGGGAGCTGTTTTTT. Its protein product is CASSFLAGSAGELFF.

Ten or more counts support this clone. This chain links TRBV14 with TRBJ1-2; D not certain. Germline V CDR1 and CDR2: SGHDN, FVKESK. The ends were cut back, 0 bases at V and 6 bases at J, with 8 bases in the middle. The CDR3 contains 13 residues. The CDR3 sequence is CASSQEIGDGYTF. CDR3 in DNA: TGTGCCAGCAGCCAAGAGATCGGGGATGGCTACACCTTC.

In its sample, this clone was seen a few times. This sequence joins TRBV11-2 and TRBJ2-5; D ambiguous. V was pared by 1 base and J by 5 bases, with 5 bases between. This CDR3 has 12 amino acids. CDR1 and CDR2 (germline): SGHAT, FQNNGV. The CDR3 DNA follows: TGTGCCAGCAGCTTAGCTCCGGAGACCCAGTACTTC. Protein product: CASSLAPETQYF. Full variable domain (remainder filled in from reference TRBV11-2 and TRBJ2-5): EAGVAQSPRYKIIEKRQSVAFWCNPISGHATLYWYQQILGQGPKLLIQFQNNGVVDDSQLPKDRFSAERLKGVDSTLKIQPAKLEDSAVYLCASSLAPETQYFGPGTRLLVL.

The DNA for the CDR3 is TGCAGCACGAAGACGGCCCCCTCCTACAATGAGCAGTTCTTC. Translation: CSTKTAPSYNEQFF. V is TRBV29-1 and J is TRBJ2-1; D is ambiguous. CDR3 size: 14 residues. Trimming pared 8 bases from V and 0 bases from J, leaving 14 bases between. Germline V CDR1 and CDR2: SQVTM, ANQGSEA.

This clone was seen only a few times. The V and J genes are TRBV6-1 and TRBJ2-3; 7 bases match TRBD2. The length of the CDR3 is 15 residues. Germline V lookup: CDR1 MNHNS, CDR2 SASEGT. The V segment lost 6 bases and the J segment 4 bases; nucleotides outside the gene matches: 10. The CDR3 DNA reads TGTGCCAGCAGCGGGCGGGAGCTGAGTGCAGATACGCAGTATTTT. This encodes CASSGRELSADTQYF.

The chain carries TRBV9 and TRBJ2-1; a weak D match, TRBD1 (5 bases). Germline V gives CDR1 SGDLS, CDR2 YYNGEE. The CDR3 consists of 12 residues. The V and J ends lost 3 bases and 9 bases respectively, with 10 bases between them. CDR3 nucleotides: TGTGCCAGCAGCGAAAGTAGGGGTGAGCAGTTCTTC. Amino acids: CASSESRGEQFF.

This chain uses TRBV28 with TRBJ2-3; D gene unclear. Trimming cost V 7 bases and J 3 bases, with 11 bases left between them. CDR3 length: 13 residues. CDR1 is MDHEN and CDR2 is SYDVKM in the germline V gene. Written as DNA, the CDR3 is TGTGCCAGCACCCGGGTAGCAACAGATACGCAGTATTTT. Protein product: CASTRVATDTQYF.

This clone was found a few times. The gene calls are TRBV5-1 and TRBJ2-7; 11 bases are shared with TRBD1. CDR3 size: 13 residues. The germline CDR1 and CDR2 sequences are SGHRS and YFSETQ. V lost 6 bases and J lost 2; bases outside the gene matches: 1. For the CDR3, the DNA is TGCGCCAGCATGGGACAGGGGGCCTACGAGCAGTACTTC. Amino acid sequence: CASMGQGAYEQYF.

This clone came up a few times. The chain combines TRBV6-5 with TRBJ2-7, with D maybe TRBD1 (5 bases). This CDR3 spans 15 amino acids. CDR1 is MNHEY, CDR2 SVGAGI, per germline. The V end was cut by 0 bases, the J end by 5 bases, with 14 bases between. CDR3 DNA sequence: TGTGCCAGCAGTTACTCAGGGGTAGGATCGAACGAGCAGTACTTC. Its protein is CASSYSGVGSNEQYF.

This clone was picked up a small number of times. CDR3 loop: CASSLHQGDGELFF. DNA for the CDR3: TGTGCCAGCAGCTTACACCAGGGGGACGGGGAGCTGTTTTTT. This chain connects TRBV7-2 to TRBJ2-2; 7 nucleotides match TRBD1. Looked up from germline, CDR1 is SGHTA and CDR2 is FQGNSA. CDR3 length: 14 residues. J was trimmed by 7 bases and V by 2 bases; bases with no gene match: 4.

This clone was observed once. The J gene is TRBJ2-5, the V gene TRBV6-1; D may be TRBD2 (6 bases). This CDR3 comprises 14 residues. Trimming took 5 bases from V and 1 from J, leaving 11 bases between them. The V gene's germline CDR1 is MNHNS and CDR2 SASEGT. The CDR3 loop reads CASSFSGTQETQYF. CDR3 DNA: TGTGCCAGCAGTTTTAGCGGAACCCAAGAGACCCAGTACTTC.

This clone was recorded a few times. The V call is TRBV19, the J call TRBJ2-5; no definite D call. The CDR3 extends over 13 amino acids. Germline V gives CDR1 LNHDA, CDR2 SQIVND (reference sequence). Trimming left V 4 bases short and J 2 bases short, with 8 bases between. The CDR3 region has the DNA TGTGCCAGTAGTAGTCAACTGCAAGAGACCCAGTACTTC. It translates to CASSSQLQETQYF.

This clone was counted between two and nine times. V usage is TRBV28 and J usage is TRBJ1-1; D gene uncertain. Looked up from germline, CDR1 is MDHEN and CDR2 is SYDVKM. V was cut by 3 bases and J by 1 base, with 9 bases left in between. The CDR3 is 14 amino acids. CDR3 sequence (DNA): TGTGCCAGCAGTTTCCCTCGGAAGAACACTGAAGCTTTCTTT. It codes for CASSFPRKNTEAFF.

This clone was picked up a small number of times. The chain links TRBV5-6 to TRBJ2-2; a weak D match, TRBD1 (6 bases). CDR1 SGHDT and CDR2 YYEEEE come from the germline V gene. The CDR3 runs 15 residues. V lost 2 bases to trimming and J lost 2 bases, with 10 bases between them. CDR3 region: CASSLQGTNTGELFF. CDR3 bases: TGTGCCAGCAGCTTACAGGGTACCAACACCGGGGAGCTGTTTTTT. The complete variable domain, with remaining parts taken from reference TRBV5-6 and TRBJ2-2, reads DAGVTQSPTHLIKTRGQQVTLRCSPKSGHDTVSWYQQALGQGPQFIFQYYEEEERQRGNFPDRFSGHQFPNYSSELNVNALLLGDSALYLCASSLQGTNTGELFFGEGSRLTVL.

The rearrangement uses TRBV28 and TRBJ1-2; a weak D match, TRBD1 (6 bases). This CDR3 has 15 residues. Germline assignment: CDR1 MDHEN and CDR2 SYDVKM. V was cut by 2 bases and J by 6 bases, with 16 bases left in between. The DNA for the CDR3 is TGTGCCAGCAGTTTAGTTGACTGGGGGCTGCATGGCTACACCTTC. Its translation is CASSLVDWGLHGYTF.

The rearrangement uses TRBV6-5 and TRBJ1-5, with D perhaps TRBD1 (5 bases). Germline CDR1 MNHEY, CDR2 SVGAGI. This CDR3 has 16 residues. With 0 bases removed from V and 5 bases from J, the gap between germline ends came to 14 bases. This chain's CDR3 is CASSYSSIRGDQPQHF. CDR3 nucleotides: TGTGCCAGCAGTTACTCGTCCATAAGGGGCGATCAGCCCCAGCATTTT.

This chain connects TRBV4-1 to TRBJ1-1; D is uncertain. CDR3 length equals 13 residues. The V end lost 1 base, the J end lost 7 bases, and 10 bases lay between the germline ends. Germline loops: CDR1 MGHRA, CDR2 YSYEKL. This CDR3 is CASSQADGIEAFF. The CDR3 region has the DNA TGCGCCAGCAGCCAAGCCGACGGTATTGAAGCTTTCTTT.

There are many counts of this clone. V is TRBV10-3 and J is TRBJ2-4; a weak D match, TRBD2 (5 bases). The CDR3 totals 13 residues. Germline assignment: CDR1 ENHRY and CDR2 SYGVKD. Trimming removed 2 bases at V and 7 bases at J, with 9 bases between. Written as DNA, the CDR3 is TGTGCCATCAGTGAGGGGTTAGCGAACATTCAGTACTTC. Translating gives CAISEGLANIQYF.

The chain combines TRBV7-2 with TRBJ2-2, with 8 bases that match TRBD2. The CDR3 has 16 amino acids. The V gene's germline CDR1 is SGHTA and CDR2 FQGNSA. V trimming: 1 base; J trimming: 2 bases; junction bases outside the gene matches: 3. The CDR3 loop reads CASSLVRTSNTGELFF. CDR3 nucleotide sequence: TGTGCCAGCAGCTTAGTGCGGACTAGCAACACCGGGGAGCTGTTTTTT.

This chain links TRBV27 with TRBJ2-7; perhaps TRBD2 as D (6 bases). The CDR3 covers 16 residues. V was clipped by 4 bases and J by 3 bases, with 19 bases between them. Germline CDR1 reads MNHEY; CDR2 reads SMNVEV (reference sequence). The DNA for the CDR3 is TGTGCCAGCAGTTCTCTGACTAGTTCGGGAGACTACGAGCAGTACTTC. Translation: CASSSLTSSGDYEQYF.

V and J are TRBV5-1 and TRBJ2-3; 7 nucleotides match TRBD2. This CDR3 region has 16 residues. V shed 1 base, J shed 0 bases, and the junction held 5 bases outside the gene matches. CDR1 and CDR2 from the germline V gene are SGHRS and YFSETQ. Here the CDR3 DNA reads TGCGCCAGCAGCTTGTCGCTAGCGGCTAGCACAGATACGCAGTATTTT. Its protein is CASSLSLAASTDTQYF. Combining the CDR3 with reference TRBV5-1 and TRBJ2-3 gives the whole variable domain KAGVTQTPRYLIKTRGQQVTLSCSPISGHRSVSWYQQTPGQGLQFLFEYFSETQRNKGNFPGRFSGRQFSNSRSEMNVSTLELGDSALYLCASSLSLAASTDTQYFGPGTRLTVL.

The sample holds a few counts of this clone. The chain uses TRBV5-1 and TRBJ1-1; 7 bases agree with TRBD1. The CDR3 is made up of 14 amino acids. The germline gives CDR1 SGHRS, CDR2 YFSETQ. V lost 1 base to trimming and J lost 5 bases; unmatched junction nucleotides: 5. The CDR3 nucleotides are TGCGCCAGCAGCTTGTCACAGGGGATGACTGAAGCTTTCTTT. Translating it yields CASSLSQGMTEAFF. Full variable domain (remainder filled in from reference TRBV5-1 and TRBJ1-1): KAGVTQTPRYLIKTRGQQVTLSCSPISGHRSVSWYQQTPGQGLQFLFEYFSETQRNKGNFPGRFSGRQFSNSRSEMNVSTLELGDSALYLCASSLSQGMTEAFFGQGTRLTVV.